This TCR beta chain was documented in a study of OX40 agonist ivuxolimab in advanced cancers. Study context: Ivuxolimab, an agonist antibody against OX40 (CD134), was given to patients. Three patients, one with hepatocellular carcinoma and two with cutaneous melanoma, responded partially. The study, taken as a whole, reports: Relative to CD4+, CD8+ T cells held more expanded clones on average.

With regard to this clone: Its antigen is as yet unknown.

Measured with immunoSEQ multiplex PCR; TCRdb has only the in-frame clones, and not every one. This table has some 28,000 clones, 90% appearing once. In germline, CDR1 is SGDLS, CDR2 YYNGEE. V trimming: 4 bases; J trimming: 3 bases; junction bases outside the gene matches: 8. The CDR3 covers 15 residues. Patients with a history of autoimmune disease or on systemic immunosuppression were excluded. The chain carries TRBV9 and TRBJ2-7, with 9 bases that match TRBD1. This clonotype was obtained from an adult with an advanced solid tumor such as melanoma, head and neck, liver or kidney cancer. The sequencing used CD4+ or CD8+ T cells sorted from blood, collected in a trial of the OX40 agonist ivuxolimab. CDR3 sequence (DNA): TGTGCCAGCAGCTCCCGGGACAGGGATTTCTACGAGCAGTACTTC. Protein: CASSSRDRDFYEQYF.